Listed below are T cell receptor beta chains from one sample, sequenced in a study of blood T cell repertoires in COVID-19. Profiling relied on immunoSEQ multiplex PCR, and the TCRdb table lists in-frame clones only, not all of them. Here the sample spans about 130,000 clones, about 86% being singletons. Material for sequencing was PBMCs or T cells enriched from blood (not recorded which). The receptors stem from a man aged 45 to 65 who had recovered from COVID-19. Both conserved end residues are part of each CDR3. D genes are given only for firm matches. Only some rows state a clone size, as once, few, many or a class for expanded clones.

clone_size	v_call	j_call	d_call	cdr3_nt	cdr3_aa
-	TRBV27	TRBJ2-1	TRBD1	TGTGCCAGCAGTCTCCCCCGGGACAGGGACAATGAGCAGTTCTTC	CASSLPRDRDNEQFF
-	TRBV5-1	TRBJ2-7	TRBD2	TGCGCCAGCAGCCCCCGGGGGGGCCTGTTTTCGGGAGAGCAGTACTTC	CASSPRGGLFSGEQYF
-	TRBV2	TRBJ2-5	-	TGTGCCAGCAGTGCGGGTTTGGCCGGGGAGACCCAGTACTTC	CASSAGLAGETQYF
-	TRBV7-2	TRBJ2-2	TRBD2	TGTGCCAGCAGCCAAAGCGGGGGGGCAAACACCGGGGAGCTGTTTTTT	CASSQSGGANTGELFF
-	TRBV9	TRBJ1-1	TRBD1	TGTGCCAGCAGCGTAGTACAGGGGACCCCTGAAGCTTTCTTT	CASSVVQGTPEAFF
-	TRBV29-1	TRBJ2-2	TRBD1	TGCAGCGTTGAAGAGCCAGGGGGTATTTCGAACACCGGGGAGCTGTTTTTT	CSVEEPGGISNTGELFF
-	TRBV3-1/TRBV3-2	TRBJ2-7	-	TGTGCCAGCAGCCAATTTTCAGGCAACTACGAGCAGTACTTC	CASSQFSGNYEQYF
-	TRBV7-9	TRBJ2-2	-	TGTGCCAGCAGCTTCCCGGTCAGGGCAGGGCCCACCGGGGAGCTGTTTTTT	CASSFPVRAGPTGELFF
-	TRBV7-9	TRBJ1-5	-	TGTGCCAGCAGCTCCGCGGACAGCAATCATCAGCCCCAGCATTTT	CASSSADSNHQPQHF
-	TRBV10-1	TRBJ2-3	-	TGCGCCAGCAGTGAGTCAGGTCAGGCAGATACGCAGTATTTT	CASSESGQADTQYF
once	TRBV19	TRBJ1-6	-	TGTGCCACTTCAGACAGGCTCTATAATTCACCCCTCCACTTT	CATSDRLYNSPLHF
-	TRBV9	TRBJ1-1	TRBD1	TGTGCCAGCAGCCTGGGACAGGGGCGCCTGAACACTGAAGCTTTCTTT	CASSLGQGRLNTEAFF
-	TRBV3-1/TRBV3-2	TRBJ1-6	-	TGTGCCAGCAGCCAAGAGCCAGGGGCCGCTAATTCACCCCTCCACTTT	CASSQEPGAANSPLHF
-	TRBV12-3/TRBV12-4	TRBJ1-3	-	TGTGCCAGTCGCGGGCAGGATGGAAACACCATATATTTT	CASRGQDGNTIYF
-	TRBV29-1	TRBJ2-7	-	TGCAGCGTTGAATTTTCAGGAACCTACGAGCAGTACTTC	CSVEFSGTYEQYF
-	TRBV10-3	TRBJ1-1	TRBD1	TGTGCCATCAGGGACAGGGGCGATCCGAACACTGAAGCTTTCTTT	CAIRDRGDPNTEAFF
-	TRBV15	TRBJ2-7	-	TGTGCCACCAGCAGGGAGACGGGGGTTTACGAGCAGTACTTC	CATSRETGVYEQYF
-	TRBV19	TRBJ1-1	-	TGTGCCAGTAGTATAAGCAGGCGACACTTGAACACTGAAGCTTTCTTT	CASSISRRHLNTEAFF
-	TRBV2	TRBJ2-7	-	TGTGCCAGCAGCCGGTCCTTATACGAGCAGTACTTC	CASSRSLYEQYF
-	TRBV21-1	TRBJ1-6	-	TGTGCCAGCAGCAAATCTAGGCCCCCGCAAGGCGACTATAATTCACCCCTCCACTTT	CASSKSRPPQGDYNSPLHF